The 28 T cell receptor beta chains listed next were all sequenced from one sample in a study of blood T cell repertoires in COVID-19. This table comes from immunoSEQ multiplex PCR, and its TCRdb copy is limited to in-frame clones, with some not included. The repertoire holds approximately 240,000 clones, 83% seen once, with less than 6.5% in the top ten. Input material: peripheral blood. All receptors come from a human donor in a cohort sampled during active COVID-19.

This clone was counted between two and nine times. The V gene is TRBV6-5, the J gene TRBJ2-1, with TRBD1 matching 7 bases. V dropped 0 bases and J dropped 7; count of bases not matched to a gene: 6. Germline-derived CDR1 and CDR2 are MNHEY and SVGAGI. The CDR3 sequence is 15 residues long. CDR3 bases: TGTGCCAGCAGTTACTCAGGGACAGTAGGTAATGAGCAGTTCTTC. Amino acid sequence: CASSYSGTVGNEQFF.

The rearrangement joins TRBV3-1 (or the pseudogene TRBV3-2) to TRBJ1-4, with 9 bases aligning to TRBD1. Germline-derived CDR1 and CDR2 are LGHDT and YNNKEL (reference sequence). V lost 2 bases, J lost 4 bases, and 5 bases stayed unmatched. This CDR3 is built from 16 residues. CDR3: CASSQPRDRDNEKLFF. In DNA, the CDR3 is TGTGCCAGCAGCCAACCCCGGGACAGGGATAATGAAAAACTGTTTTTT.

This clone was found once. The genes are TRBV12-5 and TRBJ1-4; a possible D gene is TRBD1 (6 bases). CDR3 length: 15 residues. Germline V gives CDR1 LGHNT, CDR2 FRNRAP. V gave up 4 bases and J gave up 7 bases, with 16 bases separating them. This CDR3 is CASGSPAGAGEKLFF. The CDR3 DNA sequence: TGTGCTAGTGGTTCGCCCGCAGGGGCGGGTGAAAAACTGTTTTTT. Combining the CDR3 with reference TRBV12-5 and TRBJ1-4 gives the whole variable domain DARVTQTPRHKVTEMGQEVTMRCQPILGHNTVFWYRQTMMQGLELLAYFRNRAPLDDSGMPKDRFSAEMPDATLATLKIQPSEPRDSAVYFCASGSPAGAGEKLFFGSGTQLSVL.

In nucleotides, the CDR3 is TGTGCCAGTAGTCCCCGGGACAGGGCCCCCTACAATGAGCAGTTCTTC. It yields the protein CASSPRDRAPYNEQFF. The J gene is TRBJ2-1, the V gene TRBV19; 9 bases are a match to TRBD1. V was pared by 5 bases and J by 2 bases, with 7 bases of the junction left unmatched. CDR3 size: 16 residues. Germline V CDR1 and CDR2: LNHDA, SQIVND (reference sequence).

V and J are TRBV5-1 and TRBJ1-1; the D gene is possibly TRBD1 (6 bases). Deletions cut 7 bases from V and 1 base from J, with 17 bases between. CDR3 length: 15 residues. Germline V gene sequence: CDR1 SGHRS, CDR2 YFSETQ. CDR3 loop: CASGQGWGKNTEAFF. The CDR3, as DNA: TGCGCCAGCGGCCAGGGGTGGGGGAAGAACACTGAAGCTTTCTTT. The full variable domain, completed using reference TRBV5-1 and TRBJ1-1, is KAGVTQTPRYLIKTRGQQVTLSCSPISGHRSVSWYQQTPGQGLQFLFEYFSETQRNKGNFPGRFSGRQFSNSRSEMNVSTLELGDSALYLCASGQGWGKNTEAFFGQGTRLTVV.

DNA of the CDR3: TGTGCCAGCAGCCCGCCACAGGGGAATATGAATGAGCAGTTCTTC. This codes for CASSPPQGNMNEQFF. The chain employs TRBV28 and TRBJ2-1, with 7 bases lining up with TRBD1. The CDR3 is made up of 15 amino acids. Germline V gene lookup returns CDR1 MDHEN and CDR2 SYDVKM. The trim removed 6 bases at V and 7 bases at J, leaving 12 bases unmatched.

This clone appeared once. V is TRBV7-6 and J is TRBJ1-3, with TRBD1 as a possible D gene (5 bases). Germline V gives CDR1 SGHVS, CDR2 FNYEAQ. The V and J ends lost 5 bases and 0 bases respectively, with 14 bases between them. CDR3 length: 16 residues. DNA for the CDR3: TGTGCCAGCAGCCAGGGAGGGGACGGCTCTGGAAACACCATATATTTT. It encodes CASSQGGDGSGNTIYF.

The rearrangement uses TRBV2 and TRBJ2-3; 11 bases map to TRBD2. V lost 5 bases, J lost 2 bases, and 3 bases stayed unmatched. Germline V gives CDR1 SNHLY, CDR2 FYNNEI. The CDR3 runs 15 residues. CDR3 sequence (DNA): TGTGCCAGCAGTAGGGGACTAGCGGACACAGATACGCAGTATTTT. Translating it yields CASSRGLADTDTQYF.

V gene TRBV5-4 combines with J gene TRBJ1-4; the D is unclear. Trimming shortened V by 3 bases and J by 4 bases, and 13 bases separated the two germline ends. CDR3 length equals 15 residues. CDR1 is SGHNT and CDR2 is YYREEE in the germline V gene (reference sequence). In nucleotides, the CDR3 is TGTGCCAGCAGCTCGCGGGCGGCAGTTAATGAAAAACTGTTTTTT. Translation gives CASSSRAAVNEKLFF. The whole variable domain, filled in from reference TRBV5-4 and TRBJ1-4, reads ETGVTQSPTHLIKTRGQQVTLRCSSQSGHNTVSWYQQALGQGPQFIFQYYREEENGRGNFPPRFSGLQFPNYSSELNVNALELDDSALYLCASSSRAAVNEKLFFGSGTQLSVL.

The DNA of the CDR3 is TGTGCCAGCAGCCAAGTCGACAGGCCGGCGCCGGGGGAGCAGTACTTC. Amino acids: CASSQVDRPAPGEQYF. The chain joins TRBV3-1 (or the pseudogene TRBV3-2) to TRBJ2-7; possible D gene TRBD1, 6 bases. Trimming shortened V by 1 base and J by 7 bases, and 20 bases separated the two germline ends. CDR1 is LGHDT, CDR2 YNNKEL, per germline (reference sequence). This CDR3 has 16 amino acids.

The chain has TRBV7-9 and TRBJ1-4; 7 positions match TRBD1. The junction had 12 bases not matched to a gene; V was cut back by 5 bases and J by 3 bases. Germline V lookup: CDR1 SEHNR, CDR2 FQNEAQ (reference sequence). The length of the CDR3 is 17 residues. CDR3 nucleotides: TGTGCCAGCAGCCCGGGACAGAAACCTGTAGCTAATGAAAAACTGTTTTTT. Protein product: CASSPGQKPVANEKLFF.

This clone was picked up one time. The chain links TRBV9 to TRBJ1-3; no firm D call. V shed 4 bases and J shed 0 bases, with 14 bases lying between them. CDR3 length: 16 amino acids. Per the germline V gene, CDR1 is SGDLS and CDR2 is YYNGEE. The CDR3 DNA reads TGTGCCAGCAGCACGTCGCCGAGGAACTCTGGAAACACCATATATTTT. Protein product: CASSTSPRNSGNTIYF.

V gene TRBV7-2 combines with J gene TRBJ2-4; 7 bases are a match to TRBD2. The J segment lost 7 bases and the V segment lost 2 bases, leaving 8 bases of the junction unmatched. The CDR3 extends over 15 amino acids. Per the germline V gene, CDR1 is SGHTA and CDR2 is FQGNSA. CDR3 coding DNA: TGTGCCAGCAGCTTAAGGTTGGCGGGAGTTAACATTCAGTACTTC. Encoded protein: CASSLRLAGVNIQYF.

This chain joins TRBV4-2 and TRBJ2-7; D not certain. This CDR3 has 16 residues. Trimming left V 6 bases short and J 0 bases short, with 18 bases between. The V gene's germline CDR1 is LGHNA and CDR2 YNFKEQ. The CDR3 DNA reads as TGTGCCAGCAGTAAAAGAGGTATCTTCGACTCCTACGAGCAGTACTTC. It specifies CASSKRGIFDSYEQYF.

The chain combines TRBV2 with TRBJ2-1, with D possibly TRBD1 on 6 matching bases. V was clipped by 2 bases and J by 5 bases, with 19 bases between them. The CDR3 consists of 17 residues. Germline V CDR1 and CDR2: SNHLY, FYNNEI. This CDR3 is CASSEQGSPGNHNEQFF. For the CDR3, the DNA is TGTGCCAGCAGTGAACAGGGGAGTCCGGGTAACCACAATGAGCAGTTCTTC.

J is TRBJ1-5 and V is TRBV15, with D possibly matching TRBD1 (6 bases). V gave up 5 bases and J gave up 6 bases, with 17 bases separating them. The CDR3 is 15 residues long. Germline CDR1 and CDR2: LNHNV and YYDKDF (reference sequence). The CDR3 DNA is TGTGCCACCAGCGGTGAACAGGGTTTTGGTCAGCCCCAGCATTTT. Protein sequence: CATSGEQGFGQPQHF.

As DNA, the CDR3 is TGTGCCAGCAGCCGACAGTTGTGGTACGAGCAGTACTTC. Translation gives CASSRQLWYEQYF. The chain is built from TRBV2 and TRBJ2-7; possible D gene TRBD1, 5 bases. Germline CDR1 reads SNHLY; CDR2 reads FYNNEI. The CDR3 length is 13 residues. V was pared by 6 bases and J by 4 bases, with 13 bases between.

The V gene is TRBV6-6, the J gene TRBJ2-7; 10 bases map to TRBD1. There are 15 residues in the CDR3. Germline V CDR1 and CDR2: MNHNY, SVGAGI (reference sequence). V lost 5 bases and J lost 5; bases outside the gene matches: 9. The CDR3 bases are TGTGCCAGCAGTCCCCCGGGACAGGGGAGGAACGAGCAGTACTTC. This gives the protein CASSPPGQGRNEQYF.

In this sample, this clone turned up many times. The chain joins TRBV19 to TRBJ2-1, with 8 nucleotides matching TRBD1. The CDR3 has 15 residues. V shed 3 bases, J shed 6 bases, and the junction held 7 bases outside the gene matches. Looked up from germline, CDR1 is LNHDA and CDR2 is SQIVND (reference sequence). This chain's CDR3 is CASSMMGQVGNEQFF. The CDR3 coding sequence is TGTGCCAGTAGTATGATGGGACAGGTGGGCAATGAGCAGTTCTTC.

The V gene is TRBV27, the J gene TRBJ1-2; D possibly corresponds to TRBD1 (5 bases). Germline assignment: CDR1 MNHEY and CDR2 SMNVEV (reference sequence). The germline V and J ends were trimmed by 5 bases and 8 bases, with 21 bases remaining between them. The CDR3 is 15 residues long. DNA for the CDR3: TGTGCCAGCAGTCCCCGTGGGGCGACGGTGGCGGGCTACACCTTC. Residues: CASSPRGATVAGYTF.

This clone has a handful of counts. The DNA of the CDR3 is TGTGCCAGCAGGCAAAACGGTCTTCTGCCGGTCTCCTACGAGCAGTACTTC. Protein product: CASRQNGLLPVSYEQYF. The V call is TRBV27, the J call TRBJ2-7; D remains ambiguous. V shed 6 bases and J shed 0 bases, with 21 bases lying between them. Germline CDR1 and CDR2: MNHEY and SMNVEV (reference sequence). This CDR3 is built from 17 residues.

The chain has TRBV7-9 and TRBJ2-3; a possible D gene is TRBD2 (5 bases). With 1 base removed from V and 8 bases from J, the gap between germline ends came to 19 bases. In germline, CDR1 is SEHNR, CDR2 FQNEAQ (reference sequence). The length of the CDR3 is 16 residues. This CDR3 is CASSLGLASLLGTQYF. The DNA for the CDR3 is TGTGCCAGCAGCTTAGGGCTAGCAAGCCTCCTGGGTACGCAGTATTTT.

V gene TRBV11-3 combines with J gene TRBJ2-1; tentative D call: TRBD1 (5 bases). CDR3 length: 15 residues. V was trimmed by 5 bases and J by 7 bases, leaving 18 bases between them. Germline values: CDR1 SGHNT, CDR2 YENEEA. CDR3 region: CASSPNWGGRNEQFF. The CDR3 coding sequence is TGTGCCAGCAGCCCTAATTGGGGCGGCAGGAATGAGCAGTTCTTC.

The V call is TRBV11-2, the J call TRBJ2-1; TRBD1 is a possible D gene (5 bases). Germline-derived CDR1 and CDR2 are SGHAT and FQNNGV. The CDR3 totals 15 residues. V was pared by 3 bases and J by 0 bases, with 9 bases between. The DNA for the CDR3 is TGTGCCAGCAGCTTCCGACAGAGCTCCTACAATGAGCAGTTCTTC. Protein product: CASSFRQSSYNEQFF.

This chain links TRBV2 with TRBJ1-1, with a weak D call TRBD1 (5 bases). The V end lost 2 bases, the J end lost 0 bases, and 10 bases lay between the germline ends. Looked up from germline, CDR1 is SNHLY and CDR2 is FYNNEI. The CDR3 is made up of 15 amino acids. CDR3 DNA sequence: TGTGCCAGCAGTGAACAGGGTCTCTTGAACACTGAAGCTTTCTTT. It specifies CASSEQGLLNTEAFF.

V is TRBV5-4 and J is TRBJ1-4, with D maybe TRBD1 (5 bases). CDR1 SGHNT and CDR2 YYREEE come from the germline V gene (reference sequence). V shed 0 bases and J shed 3 bases, with 15 bases lying between them. This CDR3 region has 17 residues. CDR3 sequence reads: CASSLVPGGGSNEKLFF. In nucleotides, the CDR3 is TGTGCCAGCAGCTTGGTTCCCGGGGGTGGTTCTAATGAAAAACTGTTTTTT.

The CDR3 DNA sequence: TGCGCCAGCAGTGGCGGGACTAGCGGGAGTGGGGGGCAGTTCTTC. It encodes CASSGGTSGSGGQFF. The V call is TRBV5-1, the J call TRBJ2-1; the match to TRBD2 covers 14 bases. CDR3 size: 15 residues. CDR1 and CDR2 from the germline V gene are SGHRS and YFSETQ. Trimming cost V 5 bases and J 12 bases; bases outside gene matches: 10.

This clone came up once. The chain employs TRBV18 and TRBJ2-3; D gene uncertain. This CDR3 has 14 residues. Deletions cut 0 bases from V and 2 bases from J, with 6 bases between. Germline values: CDR1 KGHSH, CDR2 LQKENI. CDR3 in amino acids: CASSPPAFTDTQYF. The DNA for the CDR3 is TGTGCCAGCTCACCACCAGCGTTCACAGATACGCAGTATTTT.